Listed below are T cell receptor beta chains from one sample, sequenced in a study of vaccination effects on CD4 cells after COVID-19. Measured with immunoSEQ multiplex PCR; TCRdb has only the in-frame clones, and not every one. The sample contains 40,000 to 45,000 clones, around 81% of which appear only once. No antigen has been assigned to these receptors. The sequencing here drew on CD4+ T cells from PBMCs cultured with SARS-CoV-2 spike peptides, taken before COVID-19 vaccination. The source is a human donor who received a COVID-19 vaccine. CDR3s include the opening cysteine and the closing phenylalanine or tryptophan. Rows give clone size only sometimes, using once, few, many, or a class for an expanded clone.

V: TRBV4-1
size: -
J: TRBJ1-5
CDR3: CASSQSEFRSNQPQHF

V: TRBV2
size: -
J: TRBJ1-5
CDR3: CASSVEGTNQPQHF

V: TRBV7-3
size: few
J: TRBJ2-3
CDR3: CASSPTGGERSTDTQYF

V: TRBV6-2/TRBV6-3
size: -
J: TRBJ2-2
CDR3: CASSYRRPNTGELFF

V: TRBV30
size: once
J: TRBJ2-5
CDR3: CAWSVLAQETQYF

V: TRBV18
size: -
J: TRBJ1-5
CDR3: CASSPGGADQPQHF

V: TRBV7-9
size: -
J: TRBJ2-5
CDR3: CASSLRGGDQETQYF

V: TRBV4-1
size: -
J: TRBJ1-1
CDR3: CASSQADRGMNTEAFF

V: TRBV10-3
size: -
J: TRBJ1-5
CDR3: CAIRQDDGGNQPQHF

V: TRBV5-4
size: once
J: TRBJ2-1
CDR3: CASSLGSHPEYNEQFF

V: TRBV5-5
size: -
J: TRBJ2-1
CDR3: CASSDERGGSYNEQFF

V: TRBV11-2
size: -
J: TRBJ1-2
CDR3: CASSLGSANYGYTF

V: TRBV5-1
size: -
J: TRBJ2-6
CDR3: CASSFEGPGANVLTF

V: TRBV18
size: once
J: TRBJ2-5
CDR3: CASSPGTVFNF

V: TRBV3-1/TRBV3-2
size: -
J: TRBJ1-2
CDR3: CASSRRLSGYTF

V: TRBV7-9
size: -
J: TRBJ2-5
CDR3: CASSLDPRQPQETQYF

V: TRBV6-5
size: -
J: TRBJ1-2
CDR3: CASRSGGFGYGYTF

V: TRBV7-3
size: -
J: TRBJ1-1
CDR3: CASSLRRGQAAFF

V: TRBV28
size: -
J: TRBJ1-5
CDR3: CASSLRTGADLRQPQHF

V: TRBV6-5
size: -
J: TRBJ2-5
CDR3: CAISQGLGETQYF